This passage covers 20 T cell receptor beta chains from one sample sequenced in a study of response to subunit inactivated influenza vaccine. TCRdb re-called the RT-PCR reads with MiXCR, one entry per CDR3 protein. The table lists hundreds of thousands of distinct CDR3 sequences, about 11% of them singletons. The source was PBMCs from blood, collected on the day of vaccination. The receptors stem from a man between 50 and 59 years old who received an inactivated influenza vaccine.

V usage is TRBV20-1 and J usage is TRBJ2-7; D gene ambiguous. The CDR3 is 14 residues long. Trimming removed 3 bases from V and 2 bases from J, with 14 bases in between. Germline loops: CDR1 DFQATT, CDR2 SNEGSKA (reference sequence). CDR3: CSASEMDGTYEQYF. The CDR3 DNA follows: TGCAGTGCTAGTGAAATGGACGGAACCTACGAGCAGTACTTC.

V usage is TRBV10-3 and J usage is TRBJ2-2, with TRBD2 identical over 16 bases. The junction had 15 bases not matched to a gene; V was cut back by 7 bases and J by 4 bases. This CDR3 contains 20 residues. CDR1 is ENHRY and CDR2 is SYGVKD in the germline V gene. CDR3: CAITSGGGLAGGPATGELFF. CDR3 coding DNA: TGTGCCATCACGTCGGGAGGGGGACTAGCGGGAGGGCCTGCCACCGGGGAGCTGTTTTTT.

Concerning this clonotype: A read error may account for a junction end that differs from germline. This rearrangement joins TRBV12-3 or TRBV12-4 to TRBJ2-2; TRBD2 matches 7 bases. The CDR3 spans 14 residues. As DNA, the CDR3 is TGTGCCAGCAATTTAGCGGGGAACACCGGGGAGCTGTTTTTT. Protein sequence: CASNLAGNTGELFF.

Remarks on this clonotype: It may be a read error: a sequence one base away is much more abundant. The J gene is TRBJ2-2, the V gene TRBV9; D possibly corresponds to TRBD1 (6 bases). This CDR3 spans 16 amino acids. V was pared by 8 bases and J by 0 bases, with 17 bases between. Germline values: CDR1 SGDLS, CDR2 YYNGEE. CDR3 in amino acids: CARSPSGQTNTGELFF. As DNA, the CDR3 is TGTGCCAGAAGCCCCTCTGGACAGACGAACACCGGGGAGCTGTTTTTT.

The genes are TRBV19 and TRBJ2-1; D possibly matches TRBD1 or TRBD2 (6 bases each). Germline lookup yields CDR1 LNHDA and CDR2 SQIVND (reference sequence). This CDR3 has 15 residues. CDR3 protein: CACSFSGASYNEQFF. CDR3 DNA: TGTGCTTGTAGTTTTTCGGGGGCCTCCTACAATGAGCAGTTCTTC.

This clonotype was detected many times. The rearrangement uses TRBV5-1 and TRBJ2-5; tentatively, D is TRBD2 (6 bases). Germline loops: CDR1 SGHRS, CDR2 YFSETQ. The CDR3 spans 14 residues. V shed 0 bases and J shed 3 bases, with 9 bases lying between them. CDR3 bases: TGCGCCAGCAGCTTGGGCGGGGCGGAAGAGACCCAGTACTTC. This sequence encodes CASSLGGAEETQYF.

V gene TRBV5-1 combines with J gene TRBJ2-7; 8 bases are shared with TRBD2. The ends lost 3 bases at V and 0 bases at J; junction bases unmatched: 5. Germline V CDR1 and CDR2: SGHRS, YFSETQ. The length of the CDR3 is 15 residues. CDR3 region: CASSYPGGSSYEQYF. The CDR3 region has the DNA TGCGCCAGCAGCTACCCGGGGGGGAGCTCCTACGAGCAGTACTTC.

The CDR3 protein is CASRPSGSSETQYF. As DNA, the CDR3 is TGTGCCAGCAGACCTAGCGGGAGTAGTGAGACCCAGTACTTC. The gene calls are TRBV3-1 and TRBJ2-5, with 10 bases fitting TRBD2. The CDR3 length is 14 residues. V lost 6 bases and J lost 5; bases outside the gene matches: 6. The V gene's germline CDR1 is LGHDT and CDR2 YNNKEL (reference sequence).

This clonotype was seen at least ten times. This sequence joins TRBV27 and TRBJ2-7; no reliable D call. This CDR3 has 12 amino acids. Trimming left V 6 bases short and J 0 bases short, with 6 bases between. Per germline, CDR1 MNHEY and CDR2 SMNVEV (reference sequence). The CDR3 loop is CASRRSSYEQYF. CDR3 sequence (DNA): TGTGCCAGCAGGAGGAGCTCCTACGAGCAGTACTTC.

This clonotype came up many times. The V gene is TRBV19, the J gene TRBJ2-1; TRBD1 matches 11 bases. CDR1 and CDR2 from the germline V gene are LNHDA and SQIVND (reference sequence). The ends lost 8 bases at V and 5 bases at J; junction bases unmatched: 2. The CDR3 extends over 13 amino acids. Here the CDR3 DNA reads TGTGCCAGTCGGGACAGGGGGAACAATGAGCAGTTCTTC. It encodes CASRDRGNNEQFF. The full variable domain, in which reference TRBV19 and TRBJ2-1 provide the parts outside the CDR3, is DGGITQSPKYLFRKEGQNVTLSCEQNLNHDAMYWYRQDPGQGLRLIYYSQIVNDFQKGDIAEGYSVSREKKESFPLTVTSAQKNPTAFYLCASRDRGNNEQFFGPGTRLTVL.

This rearrangement joins TRBV4-1 to TRBJ2-3, with TRBD2 matching over 10 bases. The V segment lost 0 bases and the J segment 2 bases; nucleotides outside the gene matches: 5. There are 17 residues in the CDR3. Germline CDR1 is MGHRA and CDR2 is YSYEKL. CDR3 in amino acids: CASSQDSTSGTTDTQYF. The CDR3 DNA reads as TGCGCCAGCAGCCAAGATAGCACTAGCGGGACCACAGATACGCAGTATTTT.

This chain links TRBV4-3 with TRBJ1-4; tentative D call: TRBD1 (5 bases). The CDR3 runs 15 residues. V was shortened by 4 bases and J by 1 base, with 10 bases between the two germline ends. Germline CDR1 is LGHNA and CDR2 is YSLEER. CDR3 nucleotide sequence: TGCGCCAGCAGCCCCCGACAGATAACTAATGAAAAACTGTTTTTT. It encodes CASSPRQITNEKLFF.

In nucleotides, the CDR3 is TGTGCCAGCAGTTACTCCCGGCATGATCAGCCCCAGCATTTT. Translating gives CASSYSRHDQPQHF. The chain has TRBV6-2 or TRBV6-3 and TRBJ1-5; D remains ambiguous. CDR3 length equals 14 residues. CDR1 is MNHEY and CDR2 is SVGEGT in the germline V gene. V gave up 0 bases and J gave up 5 bases, with 8 bases separating them.

This clonotype was observed many times. The gene calls are TRBV18 and TRBJ2-2; D perhaps matches TRBD1 (5 bases). Germline V CDR1 and CDR2: KGHSH, LQKENI. CDR3 length equals 13 residues. V dropped 6 bases and J dropped 1 base, with 6 bases sitting between them. CDR3 in amino acids: CASSTGNTGELFF. CDR3 DNA sequence: TGTGCCAGCTCTACAGGGAACACCGGGGAGCTGTTTTTT.

The chain links TRBV20-1 to TRBJ2-1; D remains unclear. The germline V gene has CDR1 DFQATT and CDR2 SNEGSKA (reference sequence). The CDR3 length is 16 residues. The germline V and J ends were trimmed by 3 bases and 1 base, with 16 bases remaining between them. The CDR3 loop is CSARVPQAPSYNEQFF. CDR3 DNA sequence: TGCAGTGCTAGGGTCCCCCAAGCGCCATCCTACAATGAGCAGTTCTTC.

This clonotype was detected a few times. The V call is TRBV29-1, the J call TRBJ1-1, with a tentative D call TRBD1 (5 bases). Germline values: CDR1 SQVTM, CDR2 ANQGSEA. CDR3 length: 14 amino acids. V lost 8 bases, J lost 1 base, and 17 bases lay in between. CDR3 loop: CSPTRGTQNTEAFF. The CDR3 DNA reads as TGCAGCCCCACGCGTGGGACCCAGAACACTGAAGCTTTCTTT. The whole variable domain, remainder taken from reference TRBV29-1 and TRBJ1-1, is SAVISQKPSRDICQRGTSLTIQCQVDSQVTMMFWYRQQPGQSLTLIATANQGSEATYESGFVIDKFPISRPNLTFSTLTVSNMSPEDSSIYLCSPTRGTQNTEAFFGQGTRLTVV.

J is TRBJ2-1 and V is TRBV27; D is perhaps TRBD1 or TRBD2 (6 bases each). The CDR3 extends over 15 amino acids. Trimming removed 0 bases from V and 6 bases from J, with 12 bases in between. Germline CDR1 is MNHEY and CDR2 is SMNVEV (reference sequence). This CDR3 reads CASSLSTKGGNEQFF. CDR3 bases: TGTGCCAGCAGTTTATCAACAAAGGGGGGCAATGAGCAGTTCTTC.

The V call is TRBV7-2, the J call TRBJ2-7; 7 bases are shared with TRBD1. After removal of 5 bases from V and 5 bases from J, the junction contained 12 bases not matched to a gene. The length of the CDR3 is 15 residues. Germline V gene lookup returns CDR1 SGHTA and CDR2 FQGNSA. CDR3 in amino acids: CASSIAGTAVHEQYF. CDR3 coding DNA: TGTGCCAGCAGCATCGCCGGGACAGCTGTTCACGAGCAGTACTTC.

This clonotype came up many times. The rearrangement joins TRBV20-1 to TRBJ1-1; 10 bases are shared with TRBD1. The germline V gene encodes CDR1 DFQATT and CDR2 SNEGSKA (reference sequence). J lost 5 bases, V lost 5 bases, and 8 bases had no gene match. This CDR3 has 14 residues. DNA for the CDR3: TGCAGTGCTCTATCCGGGACAGGGGCAACTGAAGCTTTCTTT. As protein: CSALSGTGATEAFF.

This clonotype was seen only a few times. V usage is TRBV5-1 and J usage is TRBJ2-1, with 10 bases fitting TRBD2. V trimming: 5 bases; J trimming: 7 bases; junction bases outside the gene matches: 12. Germline lookup yields CDR1 SGHRS and CDR2 YFSETQ. The CDR3 sequence is 16 residues long. CDR3 sequence (DNA): TGCGCCAGCAGTCAGGACCCTAGCGGGAGAGGGAATGAGCAGTTCTTC. Amino acid sequence: CASSQDPSGRGNEQFF.